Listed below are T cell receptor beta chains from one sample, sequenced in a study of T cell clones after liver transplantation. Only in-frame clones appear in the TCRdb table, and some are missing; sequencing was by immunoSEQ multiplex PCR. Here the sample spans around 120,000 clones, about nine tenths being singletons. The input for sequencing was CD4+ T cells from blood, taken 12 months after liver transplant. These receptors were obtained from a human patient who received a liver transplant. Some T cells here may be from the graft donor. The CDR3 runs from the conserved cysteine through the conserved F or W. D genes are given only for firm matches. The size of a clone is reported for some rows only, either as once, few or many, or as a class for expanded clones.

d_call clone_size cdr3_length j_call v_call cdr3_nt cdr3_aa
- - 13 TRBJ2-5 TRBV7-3 TGTGCCAGCAGCCAGGGACAAGGAGAGACCCAGTACTTC CASSQGQGETQYF
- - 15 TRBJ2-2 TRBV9 TGTGCCAGCAGCCCCCGGACCTTCAGGGGCGGGGAGCTGTTTTTT CASSPRTFRGGELFF
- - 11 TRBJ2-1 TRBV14 TGTGCCAGCAGGGGGTACAATGAGCAGTTCTTC CASRGYNEQFF
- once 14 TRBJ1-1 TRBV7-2 TGTGCCAGCAGCTTACAGGGTATGAACACTGAAGCTTTCTTT CASSLQGMNTEAFF
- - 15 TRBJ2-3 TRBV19 TGTGCCTCCTCCGGGACTTATGCTAGCACAGATACGCAGTATTTT CASSGTYASTDTQYF
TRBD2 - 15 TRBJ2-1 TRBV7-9 TGTGCCAGCAGCTTGGGGCTAGCGGGGAGCAATGAGCAGTTCTTC CASSLGLAGSNEQFF
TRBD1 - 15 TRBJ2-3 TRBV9 TGTGCCAGCAGCGTCGCCCAGGGGGCGCAGGTTGCGCAGTATTTT CASSVAQGAQVAQYF
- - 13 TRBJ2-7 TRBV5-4 TGTGCCAGCAGCTCCGAAGTCCTCCGGGAGCAGTACTTC CASSSEVLREQYF
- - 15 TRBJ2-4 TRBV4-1 TGCGCCAGCAGCCAAGCTGGGGGGCTCTCCAACATTCAGTACTTC CASSQAGGLSNIQYF
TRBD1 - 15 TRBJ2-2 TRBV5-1 TGCGCCAGCAGCCGGGACAGGGGAGACACCGGGGAGCTGTTTTTT CASSRDRGDTGELFF
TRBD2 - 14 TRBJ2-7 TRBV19 TGTGCCAGTAGTACCACTAGCGGAGTCTACGAGCAGTACTTC CASSTTSGVYEQYF
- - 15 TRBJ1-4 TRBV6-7 TGTGCCAGCAGTACACAAGGTTCCCTTAATGAAAAACTGTTTTTT CASSTQGSLNEKLFF
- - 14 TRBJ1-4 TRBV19 TGTGCCAGTAGTGACCCTTCAACTAATGAAAAACTGTTTTTT CASSDPSTNEKLFF
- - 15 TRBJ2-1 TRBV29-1 TGCAGCGTTGAAGGGGGGCTAGTTGGAGGCAATGAGCAGTTCTTC CSVEGGLVGGNEQFF
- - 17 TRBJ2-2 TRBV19 TGTGCCAGTAGTATAAACAGGGAGATGACGAACACCGGGGAGCTGTTTTTT CASSINREMTNTGELFF
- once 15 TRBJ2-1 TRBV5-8 TGTGCCAGCAGCTTCTTGCTAGCGCTAGGCAATGAGCAGTTCTTC CASSFLLALGNEQFF
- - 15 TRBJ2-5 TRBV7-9 TGTGCCAGCAGCTTTCGGGCCTCCCCGTCGGAGACCCAGTACTTC CASSFRASPSETQYF
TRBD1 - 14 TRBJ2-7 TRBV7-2 TGTGCCAGCAGCTGGGGACAGGGGTCAGGAGAGCAGTACTTC CASSWGQGSGEQYF
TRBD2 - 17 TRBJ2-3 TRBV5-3 TGTGCCAGAAGCTTTTGCCCTAGCGGCCCTAGCACAGATACGCAGTATTTT CARSFCPSGPSTDTQYF
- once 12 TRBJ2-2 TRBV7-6 TGTGCCAGCAGCTTAGTAGGCGGGGAGCTGTTTTTT CASSLVGGELFF
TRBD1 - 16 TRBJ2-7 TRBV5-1 TGCGCCAGCAGCCAGCTCGGGGACAGGGGCCCCTACGAGCAGTACTTC CASSQLGDRGPYEQYF
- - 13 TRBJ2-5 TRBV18 TGTGCCAGCTCACCATCGATGGGAGAGACCCAGTACTTC CASSPSMGETQYF
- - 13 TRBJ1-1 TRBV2 TGTGCCAGCATGAGGGAAATCCGAACTGAAGCTTTCTTT CASMREIRTEAFF
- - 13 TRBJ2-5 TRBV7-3 TGTGCCAGCAGTCGGGACCCTCGAGAGACCCAGTACTTC CASSRDPRETQYF
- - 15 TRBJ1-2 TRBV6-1 TGTGCCAGCAGTGAATTTGGGACCGGCAACTATGGCTACACCTTC CASSEFGTGNYGYTF
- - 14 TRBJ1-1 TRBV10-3 TGTGCCATCAGTGAGTCACAGGGGAACACTGAAGCTTTCTTT CAISESQGNTEAFF
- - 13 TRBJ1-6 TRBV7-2 TGTGCCAGCAGCTTAATCAACCGTTCACCCCTCCACTTT CASSLINRSPLHF
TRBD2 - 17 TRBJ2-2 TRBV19 TGTGCCAGTAGCACCCACCTCGGGAGGGGGGCCGCCGGGGAGCTGTTTTTT CASSTHLGRGAAGELFF
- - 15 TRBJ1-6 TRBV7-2 TGTGCCAGCAGCTTAGATGGGGCTCCGGTTTCACCCCTCCACTTT CASSLDGAPVSPLHF
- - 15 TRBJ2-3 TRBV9 TGTGCCAGCAGCGTAGGAGCGATTAGCACAGATACGCAGTATTTT CASSVGAISTDTQYF
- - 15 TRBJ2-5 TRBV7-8 TGTGCCAGCAGCTTAGCAATGGGCAACCAAGAGACCCAGTACTTC CASSLAMGNQETQYF
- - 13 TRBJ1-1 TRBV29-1 TGCAGCGTTGTCAAAGGGGGGTACACTGAAGCTTTCTTT CSVVKGGYTEAFF
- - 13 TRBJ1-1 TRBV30 TGTGCCTGGAACCCACGGGGAGGGGGACAAGCTTTCTTT CAWNPRGGGQAFF
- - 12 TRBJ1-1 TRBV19 TGTGCCAGTAGTCCGGGGGGGACTGAAGCTTTCTTT CASSPGGTEAFF
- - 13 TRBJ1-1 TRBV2 TGTGCCAGCAGTGACAGGGAGAACACTGAAGCTTTCTTT CASSDRENTEAFF
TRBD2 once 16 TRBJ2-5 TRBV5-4 TGTGCCAGCAGCTTGGGTTTAGCGGGGGTCCAAGAGACCCAGTACTTC CASSLGLAGVQETQYF
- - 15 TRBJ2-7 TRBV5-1 TGCGCCAGCAGCTCTGGACAGAATAACTTCTACGAGCAGTACTTC CASSSGQNNFYEQYF
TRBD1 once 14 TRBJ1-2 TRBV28 TGTGCCAGCACCCTAAGGGGGCGTAACTATGGCTACACCTTC CASTLRGRNYGYTF
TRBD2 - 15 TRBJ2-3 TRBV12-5 TGTGCTAGTGGTTCACTTAGCGGGGGCACAGATACGCAGTATTTT CASGSLSGGTDTQYF
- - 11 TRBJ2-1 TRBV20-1 TGCAGTGCTCCAGGGGTGCATGAGCAGTTCTTC CSAPGVHEQFF
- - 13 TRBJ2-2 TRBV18 TGTGCCAGCTCACCGGGCTACACCGGGGAGCTGTTTTTT CASSPGYTGELFF
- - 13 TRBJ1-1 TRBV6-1 TGTGCCAGCGGGAGACAGTTAAACACTGAAGCTTTCTTT CASGRQLNTEAFF
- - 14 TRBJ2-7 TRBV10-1 TGCGCCAGCAGTGAATGTCCCCCCTGGGAGGAGCAGTACTTC CASSECPPWEEQYF
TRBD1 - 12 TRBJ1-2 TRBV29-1 TGCAGCGTTGAGAGACAGGGGTATGGCTACACCTTC CSVERQGYGYTF
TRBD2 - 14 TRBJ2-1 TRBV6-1 TGTGCCAGCAGTGGACTAGCGGGAGAGGGTGAGCAGTTCTTC CASSGLAGEGEQFF
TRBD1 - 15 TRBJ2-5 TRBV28 TGTGCCAGCAGCTCGGGACAGGGGCTACAAGAGACCCAGTACTTC CASSSGQGLQETQYF
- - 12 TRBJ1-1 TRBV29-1 TGCAGCGTTGCCGGACAGAACACTGAAGCTTTCTTT CSVAGQNTEAFF
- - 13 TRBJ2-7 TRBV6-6 TGTGCCAGCAGTTACGGCGGGACGGGGGAGCAGTACTTC CASSYGGTGEQYF
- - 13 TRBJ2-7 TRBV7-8 TGTGCCAGCAACCGGGACCGTTCCTACGAGCAGTACTTC CASNRDRSYEQYF
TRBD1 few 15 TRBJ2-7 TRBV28 TGTGCCAGCAGCAGGAACCGGGACAGGGGAGGCGAGCAGTACTTC CASSRNRDRGGEQYF
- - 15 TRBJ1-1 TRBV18 TGTGCCAGCTCACCACGGCGACAGCAGAACACTGAAGCTTTCTTT CASSPRRQQNTEAFF
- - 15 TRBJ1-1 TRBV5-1 TGCGCCAGCAGCTCGGCGGCCAGGGGAAACACTGAAGCTTTCTTT CASSSAARGNTEAFF
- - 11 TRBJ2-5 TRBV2 TGTGCCAGCGCCATGAGGGGGAGACCGGACTTC CASAMRGRPDF
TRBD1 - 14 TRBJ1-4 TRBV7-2 TGTGCCAGCAGCTTCGGAGGGGGCGATGAAAAACTGTTTTTT CASSFGGGDEKLFF